These 20 T cell receptor beta chains were sequenced from one sample in a study of blood T cell repertoires in COVID-19. TCRdb keeps only in-frame clones here, not all; method: immunoSEQ multiplex PCR. Among some 180,000 clones listed, around 90% were seen once. Sequences were obtained from peripheral blood. Receptors originate from a man between 35 and 55 years old with acute or convalescent COVID-19.

The chain combines TRBV9 with TRBJ1-2, with D perhaps TRBD1 (5 bases). V lost 4 bases and J 1 base, leaving 8 bases between the germline ends. The CDR3 spans 13 residues. Germline V CDR1 and CDR2: SGDLS, YYNGEE. CDR3 sequence (DNA): TGTGCCAGCAGCCCAGGGCATAACTATGGCTACACCTTC. This gives the protein CASSPGHNYGYTF.

The V gene is TRBV10-1, the J gene TRBJ2-3, with 12 bases matching TRBD1. CDR1 is WNHNN, CDR2 SYGVQD, per germline (reference sequence). This CDR3 spans 15 amino acids. Trimming cost V 7 bases and J 1 base; bases outside gene matches: 3. The CDR3 bases are TGCGCCAGCACTGGGACAGGGGGCGGCACAGATACGCAGTATTTT. Translated, it gives CASTGTGGGTDTQYF.

The J gene is TRBJ2-2, the V gene TRBV7-2; D is possibly TRBD2 (5 bases). V lost 6 bases to trimming and J lost 7 bases, with 12 bases between them. The CDR3 runs to 13 residues. Germline-derived CDR1 and CDR2 are SGHTA and FQGNSA. CDR3 DNA sequence: TGTGCCAGCAGTCAACTAGTTTTCGGGGAGCTGTTTTTT. Its translation: CASSQLVFGELFF. Full variable domain (outside the CDR3, taken from reference TRBV7-2 and TRBJ2-2): GAGVSQSPSNKVTEKGKDVELRCDPISGHTALYWYRQSLGQGLEFLIYFQGNSAPDKSGLPSDRFSAERTGGSVSTLTIQRTQQEDSAVYLCASSQLVFGELFFGEGSRLTVL.

The V call is TRBV2, the J call TRBJ2-2, with 8 nucleotides matching TRBD2. Looked up from germline, CDR1 is SNHLY and CDR2 is FYNNEI. Trimming at V came to 6 bases and at J to 1 base, leaving 13 bases not matched to a gene. The CDR3 extends over 18 amino acids. This CDR3 reads CASRTLPIAGKNTGELFF. In nucleotides, the CDR3 is TGTGCCAGCAGGACCCTCCCCATAGCGGGGAAGAACACCGGGGAGCTGTTTTTT.

CDR3 loop: CASSLAGTSSSYEQYF. CDR3 DNA: TGTGCCAGCAGCTTGGCCGGGACTAGCAGTTCCTACGAGCAGTACTTC. The rearrangement uses TRBV7-4 and TRBJ2-7; 9 bases line up with TRBD2. V trimming: 3 bases; J trimming: 1 base; junction bases outside the gene matches: 7. The CDR3 loop spans 16 amino acids. Looked up from germline, CDR1 is SGHVT and CDR2 is SQSDAQ.

The chain employs TRBV7-9 and TRBJ1-2, with D uncertain. From germline, CDR1 is SEHNR and CDR2 FQNEAQ (reference sequence). V was shortened by 5 bases and J by 1 base, with 14 bases between the two germline ends. The CDR3 runs 15 residues. In DNA form, the CDR3 reads TGTGCCAGCAGCCCCCCCTCGACGGGTAACTATGGCTACACCTTC. Protein: CASSPPSTGNYGYTF.

The chain couples TRBV6-6 to TRBJ2-7; 10 positions match TRBD2. J lost 5 bases, V lost 1 base, and 5 bases had no gene match. Germline values: CDR1 MNHNY, CDR2 SVGAGI (reference sequence). CDR3 length: 15 residues. The CDR3 loop is CASSYFQRGGHEQYF. CDR3 bases: TGTGCCAGCAGTTACTTCCAGCGGGGGGGCCACGAGCAGTACTTC.

V usage is TRBV5-1 and J usage is TRBJ1-4; TRBD1 matches at 10 bases. V lost 5 bases to trimming and J lost 8 bases; unmatched junction nucleotides: 6. Germline CDR1 SGHRS, CDR2 YFSETQ. There are 14 residues in the CDR3. CDR3 in amino acids: CASRAGTGEEKLFF. The CDR3 nucleotides read TGCGCCAGCAGAGCCGGGACAGGGGAAGAAAAACTGTTTTTT.

The chain carries TRBV19 and TRBJ2-2; possible D gene TRBD1, 6 bases. Germline V CDR1 and CDR2: LNHDA, SQIVND (reference sequence). The CDR3 has 14 amino acids. V lost 4 bases to trimming and J lost 7 bases, with 13 bases between them. CDR3 sequence: CASSTGALSGELFF. The CDR3 DNA reads as TGTGCCAGTAGTACAGGGGCCCTCAGCGGGGAGCTGTTTTTT.

The chain carries TRBV18 and TRBJ2-1, with 14 nucleotides matching TRBD2. Per germline, CDR1 KGHSH and CDR2 LQKENI. This CDR3 has 17 amino acids. The ends lost 6 bases at V and 6 bases at J; junction bases unmatched: 10. Written as DNA, the CDR3 is TGTGCCAGCTCTCCTTTCTCCGGGACTAGCGGGGGCAATGAGCAGTTCTTC. It specifies CASSPFSGTSGGNEQFF. The whole variable domain, filled in from reference TRBV18 and TRBJ2-1, reads NAGVMQNPRHLVRRRGQEARLRCSPMKGHSHVYWYRQLPEEGLKFMVYLQKENIIDESGMPKERFSAEFPKEGPSILRIQQVVRGDSAAYFCASSPFSGTSGGNEQFFGPGTRLTVL.

The rearrangement uses TRBV7-2 and TRBJ2-7, with 10 positions matching TRBD1. Germline V lookup: CDR1 SGHTA, CDR2 FQGNSA. This CDR3 has 15 residues. Trimming at V came to 6 bases and at J to 4 bases, leaving 9 bases not matched to a gene. DNA of the CDR3: TGTGCCAGCAGACCCCCCGGGACAGGGGTGTACGAGCAGTACTTC. This codes for CASRPPGTGVYEQYF.

The CDR3 DNA reads TGTGCCAGTAGTATGAGGGCTAGCGGGGGCCCGGGTGATTGGAAAGATACGCAGTATTTT. This encodes CASSMRASGGPGDWKDTQYF. This rearrangement joins TRBV19 to TRBJ2-3; 10 nucleotides match TRBD2. Germline V CDR1 and CDR2: LNHDA, SQIVND (reference sequence). The CDR3 has 20 amino acids. The ends lost 3 bases at V and 5 bases at J; junction bases unmatched: 20.

The gene calls are TRBV5-8 and TRBJ1-1; D is unclear. Germline values: CDR1 SGHTS, CDR2 YDEGEE. The V and J ends lost 4 bases and 0 bases respectively, with 10 bases between them. The CDR3 sequence is 14 residues long. The CDR3 loop is CASSLETVNTEAFF. CDR3 nucleotide sequence: TGTGCCAGCAGCCTAGAGACTGTGAACACTGAAGCTTTCTTT. Full variable domain (outside the CDR3, taken from reference TRBV5-8 and TRBJ1-1): EAGVTQSPTHLIKTRGQQATLRCSPISGHTSVYWYQQALGLGLQFLLWYDEGEERNRGNFPPRFSGRQFPNYSSELNVNALELEDSALYLCASSLETVNTEAFFGQGTRLTVV.

V usage is TRBV6-6 and J usage is TRBJ1-1; 10 bases map to TRBD1. The germline V gene has CDR1 MNHNY and CDR2 SVGAGI (reference sequence). J was trimmed by 6 bases and V by 5 bases; bases with no gene match: 12. The CDR3 spans 16 residues. The CDR3 here is CASSRRQGAKSAEAFF. The CDR3 DNA sequence: TGTGCCAGCAGTCGACGACAGGGGGCGAAGTCGGCTGAAGCTTTCTTT.

The V and J genes are TRBV5-1 and TRBJ2-2; 8 bases are shared with TRBD2. Germline-derived CDR1 and CDR2 are SGHRS and YFSETQ. This CDR3 spans 15 amino acids. Trimming cost V 2 bases and J 2 bases; bases outside gene matches: 2. The CDR3, as DNA: TGCGCCAGCAGCTTATTAGCGGGAAACACCGGGGAGCTGTTTTTT. Residues: CASSLLAGNTGELFF. Full variable domain (outside the CDR3, taken from reference TRBV5-1 and TRBJ2-2): KAGVTQTPRYLIKTRGQQVTLSCSPISGHRSVSWYQQTPGQGLQFLFEYFSETQRNKGNFPGRFSGRQFSNSRSEMNVSTLELGDSALYLCASSLLAGNTGELFFGEGSRLTVL.

The chain joins TRBV2 to TRBJ2-7; 9 bases map to TRBD2. This CDR3 has 15 amino acids. Germline CDR1 and CDR2: SNHLY and FYNNEI. V trimming: 8 bases; J trimming: 7 bases; junction bases outside the gene matches: 15. CDR3 protein: CASCPGTSPLGEQYF. The CDR3 nucleotides read TGTGCCAGCTGTCCCGGGACTAGCCCCTTGGGAGAGCAGTACTTC.

The genes are TRBV20-1 and TRBJ2-7, with D possibly matching TRBD2 (5 bases). The CDR3 runs 11 residues. In germline, CDR1 is DFQATT, CDR2 SNEGSKA (reference sequence). The V end lost 3 bases, the J end lost 4 bases, and 7 bases lay between the germline ends. DNA for the CDR3: TGCAGTGCTAGGGAGGAGTACGAGCAGTACTTC. Protein sequence: CSAREEYEQYF.

The chain joins TRBV6-1 to TRBJ1-5; TRBD1 agrees at 9 bases. Trimming removed 1 base from V and 0 bases from J; junction bases left unmatched: 7. The CDR3 runs to 18 residues. CDR1 is MNHNS and CDR2 is SASEGT in the germline V gene. CDR3 region: CASSEGDRAGYSNQPQHF. In DNA, the CDR3 is TGTGCCAGCAGTGAAGGGGACAGGGCAGGATATAGCAATCAGCCCCAGCATTTT.

V gene TRBV3-1 (or the pseudogene TRBV3-2) combines with J gene TRBJ1-6; perhaps TRBD1 as D (6 bases). V gave up 4 bases and J gave up 7 bases, with 14 bases separating them. From germline, CDR1 is LGHDT and CDR2 YNNKEL (reference sequence). The CDR3 length is 15 residues. CDR3 sequence (DNA): TGTGCCAGCAGCCCGAAGACAGGCGAAAATTCACCCCTCCACTTT. Translating it yields CASSPKTGENSPLHF.

The chain links TRBV18 to TRBJ1-4; TRBD1 agrees at 7 bases. J gave up 8 bases and V 5 bases, and 5 bases lay outside the gene matches. CDR1 and CDR2 (germline): KGHSH, LQKENI. The CDR3 consists of 13 residues. The CDR3 protein is CASSSADREKLFF. The CDR3 DNA reads TGTGCCAGCTCATCAGCGGACAGGGAAAAACTGTTTTTT.